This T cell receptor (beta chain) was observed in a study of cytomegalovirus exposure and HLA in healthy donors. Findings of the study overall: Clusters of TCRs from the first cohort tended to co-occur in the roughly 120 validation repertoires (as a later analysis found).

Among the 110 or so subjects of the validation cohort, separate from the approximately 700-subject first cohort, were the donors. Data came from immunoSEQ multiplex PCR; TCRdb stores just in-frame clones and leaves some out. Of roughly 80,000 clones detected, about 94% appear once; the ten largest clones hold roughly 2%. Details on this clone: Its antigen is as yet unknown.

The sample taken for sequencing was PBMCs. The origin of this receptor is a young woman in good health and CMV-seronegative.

The CDR3 sequence: CASSLLEGAGTGELFF. Written as DNA, the CDR3 is TGTGCCAGCAGCCTCCTGGAGGGGGCTGGGACCGGGGAGCTGTTTTTT. The V gene is TRBV11-2, the J gene TRBJ2-2, with D possibly matching TRBD1 (7 bases). This CDR3 is built from 16 residues. The germline CDR1 and CDR2 sequences are SGHAT and FQNNGV. Deletions cut 5 bases from V and 5 bases from J, with 18 bases between.